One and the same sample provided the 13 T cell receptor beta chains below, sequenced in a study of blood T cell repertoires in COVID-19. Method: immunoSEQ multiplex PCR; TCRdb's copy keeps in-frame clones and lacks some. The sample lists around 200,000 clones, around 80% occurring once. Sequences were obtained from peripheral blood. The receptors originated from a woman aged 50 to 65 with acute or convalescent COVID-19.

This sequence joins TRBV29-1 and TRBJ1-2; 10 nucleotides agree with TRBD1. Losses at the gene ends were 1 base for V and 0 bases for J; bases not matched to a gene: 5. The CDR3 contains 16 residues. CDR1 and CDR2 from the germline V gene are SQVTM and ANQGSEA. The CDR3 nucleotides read TGCAGCGTTGAAGCGACAGGACAGGGGGCTAACTATGGCTACACCTTC. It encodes CSVEATGQGANYGYTF.

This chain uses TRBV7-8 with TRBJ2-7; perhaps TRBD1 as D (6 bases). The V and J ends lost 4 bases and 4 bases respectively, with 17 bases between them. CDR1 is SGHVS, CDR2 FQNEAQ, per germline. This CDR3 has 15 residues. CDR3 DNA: TGTGCCAGCAGCTCCAGTAGGGGGACGGGGTACGAGCAGTACTTC. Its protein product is CASSSSRGTGYEQYF.

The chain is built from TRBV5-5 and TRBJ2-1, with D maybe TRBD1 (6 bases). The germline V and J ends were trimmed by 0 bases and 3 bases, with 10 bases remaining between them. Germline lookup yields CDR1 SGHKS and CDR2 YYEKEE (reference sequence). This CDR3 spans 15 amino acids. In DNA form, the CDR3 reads TGTGCCAGCAGCTTGGAGGGGGTAGGCTACAATGAGCAGTTCTTC. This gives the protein CASSLEGVGYNEQFF.

For the CDR3, the DNA is TGTGCCAGCAGCCCAAGGACAGGGGGCAGGGAGACCCAGTACTTC. Translation gives CASSPRTGGRETQYF. The rearrangement uses TRBV5-4 and TRBJ2-5; 11 bases line up with TRBD1. There are 15 residues in the CDR3. Trimming cost V 4 bases and J 5 bases; bases outside gene matches: 7. Germline V gives CDR1 SGHNT, CDR2 YYREEE (reference sequence).

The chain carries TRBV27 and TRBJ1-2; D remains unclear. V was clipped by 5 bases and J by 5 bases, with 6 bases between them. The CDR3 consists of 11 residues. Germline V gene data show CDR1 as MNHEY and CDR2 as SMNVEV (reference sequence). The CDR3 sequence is CASSAGYGYTF. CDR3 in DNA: TGTGCCAGCAGTGCGGGATATGGCTACACCTTC.

CDR3 DNA sequence: TGTGCCAGCAGAAGGACAGGGACCGGGAACACTGAAGCTTTCTTT. Protein product: CASRRTGTGNTEAFF. This sequence joins TRBV2 and TRBJ1-1; 8 bases align to TRBD1. Germline V gene sequence: CDR1 SNHLY, CDR2 FYNNEI. The V and J ends lost 6 bases and 1 base, in that order; junction bases with no gene match: 7. This CDR3 has 15 amino acids.

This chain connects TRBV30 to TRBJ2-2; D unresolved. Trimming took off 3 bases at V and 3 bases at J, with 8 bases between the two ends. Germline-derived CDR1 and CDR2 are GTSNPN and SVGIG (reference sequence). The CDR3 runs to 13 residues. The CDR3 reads CAWREYYTGELFF. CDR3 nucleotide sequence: TGTGCCTGGAGAGAGTATTACACCGGGGAGCTGTTTTTT.

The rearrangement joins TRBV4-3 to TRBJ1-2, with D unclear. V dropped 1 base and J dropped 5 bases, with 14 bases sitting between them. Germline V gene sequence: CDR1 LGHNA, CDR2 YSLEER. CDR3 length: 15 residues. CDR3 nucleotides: TGCGCCAGCAGCCAAGCGCCGGGATCATCTTATGGCTACACCTTC. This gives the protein CASSQAPGSSYGYTF.

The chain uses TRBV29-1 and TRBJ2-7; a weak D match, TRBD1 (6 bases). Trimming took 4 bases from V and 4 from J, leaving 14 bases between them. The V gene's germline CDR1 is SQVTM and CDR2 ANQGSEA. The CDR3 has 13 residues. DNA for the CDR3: TGCAGCGTTGGGGTGGGGGCCGCGTACGAGCAGTACTTC. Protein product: CSVGVGAAYEQYF.

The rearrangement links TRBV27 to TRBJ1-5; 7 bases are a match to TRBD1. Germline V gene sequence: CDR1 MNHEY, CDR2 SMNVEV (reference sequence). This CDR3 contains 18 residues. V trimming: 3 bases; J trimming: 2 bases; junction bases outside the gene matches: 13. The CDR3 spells CASSFSGRGQRGNQPQHF. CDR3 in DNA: TGTGCCAGCAGTTTCTCCGGGAGGGGGCAGAGAGGCAATCAGCCCCAGCATTTT.

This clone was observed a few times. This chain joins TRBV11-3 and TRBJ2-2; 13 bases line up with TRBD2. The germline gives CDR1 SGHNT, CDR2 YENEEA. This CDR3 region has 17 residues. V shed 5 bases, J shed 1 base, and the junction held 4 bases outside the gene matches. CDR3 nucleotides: TGTGCCAGCAGCCCCGGGACTAGCGGGATGAACACCGGGGAGCTGTTTTTT. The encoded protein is CASSPGTSGMNTGELFF.

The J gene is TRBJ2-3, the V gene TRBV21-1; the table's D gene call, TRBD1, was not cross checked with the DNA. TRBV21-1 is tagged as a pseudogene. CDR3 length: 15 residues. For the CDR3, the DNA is TGTGCCAGTCCGACTGGGGACAGGGGTACAGATACGCAGTATTTT. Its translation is CASPTGDRGTDTQYF.

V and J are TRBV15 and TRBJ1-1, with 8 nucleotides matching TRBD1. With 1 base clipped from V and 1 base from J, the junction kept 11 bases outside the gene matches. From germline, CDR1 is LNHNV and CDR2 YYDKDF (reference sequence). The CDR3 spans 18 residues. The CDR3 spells CATSRGTTGTGSNTEAFF. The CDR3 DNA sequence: TGTGCCACCAGCAGAGGGACGACCGGGACAGGTTCGAACACTGAAGCTTTCTTT.